A selection of T cell receptor beta chains follows, all from one sample in a study of shared clonotypes between healthy human individuals. The assay was immunoSEQ multiplex PCR, and TCRdb's table has in-frame clones only and misses some. The sample shows approximately 2,000,000 clones, about nine tenths of them seen only once. Sequenced: naive CD4+ T cells from PBMCs. The receptors were sampled from a man aged 18-30 years in good health. Some clones in this sample may be carry-over from other donors' samples. CDR3s include the opening cysteine and the closing phenylalanine or tryptophan. The D gene is left open where the match is weak. Rows may omit the clone size; those that give it use once, few, many or a size class.

V gene,D gene,clone size,J gene,CDR3 DNA,CDR3 protein
TRBV28,NA,NA,TRBJ2-7,TGTGCCAGCAGTTTACCCCCCGGAGGACAGCAAGGGCACGAGCAGTACTTC,CASSLPPGGQQGHEQYF
TRBV6-5,NA,NA,TRBJ1-3,TGTGCCAGCTGCTTGAGTGGTGGATCTGGAAACACCATATATTTT,CASCLSGGSGNTIYF
TRBV2,TRBD2,once,TRBJ2-1,TGTGCCAGCAGGGGACTAGCGGGATACAATGAGCAGTTCTTC,CASRGLAGYNEQFF
TRBV5-4,NA,NA,TRBJ1-1,TGTGCCAGCAGCTTGATACAGGGTATAACTGAAGCTTTCTTT,CASSLIQGITEAFF
TRBV18,NA,NA,TRBJ2-2,TGTGCCAGCTCACCGATCCCCGGGGAGCTGTTTTTT,CASSPIPGELFF
TRBV11-2,NA,NA,TRBJ2-1,TGTGCCAGCAGCCCCGATTCCCCCCGCAATGAGCAGTTCTTC,CASSPDSPRNEQFF
TRBV5-1,TRBD2,NA,TRBJ2-7,TGCGCCAGCAGCTTGGTCCCTATAGAAGCGGGAGGGTCCTACGAGCAGTACTTC,CASSLVPIEAGGSYEQYF
TRBV27,TRBD2,NA,TRBJ2-1,TGTGCCAGCAGTCCTAAGATCCGGACTAGCACCTACAATGAGCAGTTCTTC,CASSPKIRTSTYNEQFF
TRBV28,NA,NA,TRBJ2-2,TGTGCCAGCAGTCGGGATGCCGGGGAGCTGTTTTTT,CASSRDAGELFF
TRBV19,NA,NA,TRBJ2-5,TGTGCCAGTAGTACCTTACAGGGGGGGGAGACCCAGTACTTC,CASSTLQGGETQYF
TRBV9,TRBD2,NA,TRBJ2-7,TGTGCCAGCAGCGGGAGGGGAGGGCAAAATTACGAGCAGTACTTC,CASSGRGGQNYEQYF
TRBV25-1,TRBD1,NA,TRBJ1-3,TGTGCCAGCAGAGACAGGGAAGCTGGAAACACCATATATTTT,CASRDREAGNTIYF
TRBV6-5,TRBD1,NA,TRBJ2-7,TGTGCCAGCAACGGACAGGGGGCTTCCTACGAGCAGTACTTC,CASNGQGASYEQYF
TRBV2,TRBD2,NA,TRBJ2-5,TGTGCCAGCAATCGGGGAGGGACCCAAGAGACCCAGTACTTC,CASNRGGTQETQYF
TRBV20-1,NA,NA,TRBJ1-1,TGCAGTGCTAGGAGGGAAACTGAAGCTTTCTTT,CSARRETEAFF
TRBV5-4,NA,NA,TRBJ2-7,TGTGCCAGCAGCTTGGGGGCTAGTCCCGGTTACGAGCAGTACTTC,CASSLGASPGYEQYF
TRBV7-9,NA,NA,TRBJ1-1,TGTGCCAGCAGCTTAGTTGGGGTGATTGTCACTGAAGCTTTCTTT,CASSLVGVIVTEAFF
TRBV5-1,TRBD2,NA,TRBJ2-1,TGCGCCAGCAGCAAGGGACTAGCGGAGCTAGGTCCCTACAATGAGCAGTTCTTC,CASSKGLAELGPYNEQFF
TRBV5-1,NA,NA,TRBJ1-2,TGCGCCAGCAGCGGGGACGGCGGGTTTGGCTACACCTTC,CASSGDGGFGYTF
TRBV5-1,TRBD2,NA,TRBJ2-1,TGCGCCAGCAGCCCTGGGACTAGCGGGAGGGTGGGTGAGCAGTTCTTC,CASSPGTSGRVGEQFF
TRBV9,TRBD2,few,TRBJ2-1,TGTGCCAGCAGCGTGGGCATTCTAGCGGGATACAATGAGCAGTTCTTC,CASSVGILAGYNEQFF
TRBV5-1,NA,NA,TRBJ2-2,TGCGCCAGCAGCGACCCATCCGGGACCGGGGAGCTGTTTTTT,CASSDPSGTGELFF
TRBV7-2,NA,NA,TRBJ2-7,TGTGCCAGCAGCTCCCCGGGGGCCACAGGGGCGTACGAGCAGTACTTC,CASSSPGATGAYEQYF
TRBV4-1,NA,NA,TRBJ1-1,TGCGCCAGCAGCCAAGAGTGGAAGACTGAAGCTTTCTTT,CASSQEWKTEAFF
TRBV15,NA,NA,TRBJ1-1,TGTGCCACCAGCAGTCGACAGGTCCCTGAAGCTTTCTTT,CATSSRQVPEAFF
TRBV2,NA,NA,TRBJ2-2,TGTGCCAGCAGTGATGAGCTTGGGGAGCTGTTTTTT,CASSDELGELFF
TRBV4-2,NA,few,TRBJ2-1,TGTGCCAGCAGCCAAGCATTGAGTAAGCAGTTCTTC,CASSQALSKQFF
TRBV7-2,NA,NA,TRBJ2-3,TGTGCCAGCAGCTCGACCCAGGATACGCAGTATTTT,CASSSTQDTQYF
TRBV19,NA,NA,TRBJ1-2,TGTGCCAGTAGTATCATCCAGGGCGTTGGCTACACCTTC,CASSIIQGVGYTF
TRBV7-9,NA,NA,TRBJ1-2,TGTGCCAGCAGCCCTGTCGGCGGTGTCAACTATGGCTACACCTTC,CASSPVGGVNYGYTF
TRBV6-4,NA,few,TRBJ1-1,TGTGCCAGCAAAACAGGGTACACTGAAGCTTTCTTT,CASKTGYTEAFF
TRBV6-5,NA,NA,TRBJ2-6,TGTGCCAGCAGTTACGAGAGCCCTGGGGCCAACGTCCTGACTTTC,CASSYESPGANVLTF
TRBV5-6,NA,NA,TRBJ2-1,TGTGCCAGCAGCGTCGTTCTCCTGAGCTCCTACAATGAGCAGTTCTTC,CASSVVLLSSYNEQFF
TRBV5-4,TRBD2,NA,TRBJ2-1,TGTGCCAGCAGCCACGGACTAGCGGGACCCTACAATGAGCAGTTCTTC,CASSHGLAGPYNEQFF
TRBV28,TRBD1,NA,TRBJ1-1,TGTGCCAGCAGACGGACAGGGAGTGGGGCTTTCTTT,CASRRTGSGAFF
TRBV7-7,NA,few,TRBJ1-5,TGTGCCAGCAGCCCGGGAGTACGTCAGCCCCAGCATTTT,CASSPGVRQPQHF
TRBV5-1,TRBD2,NA,TRBJ2-1,TGCGCCAGCAGCTTGGGACTAGCGGGAGCCCCCCGTGAGCAGTTCTTC,CASSLGLAGAPREQFF
TRBV7-9,NA,NA,TRBJ2-2,TGTGCCAGCAGCTCCCGGGAGAACACCGGGGAGCTGTTTTTT,CASSSRENTGELFF